This TCR beta chain derives from a study of T-cell reconstitution after alpha-beta-depleted transplantation in children. This clonotype was recorded many times. For TCRbeta, the library was prepared with unique molecular identifiers. TCRdb re-analysed the PCR reads in MiXCR, keeping a single row per CDR3 protein. The sample holds around 340,000 distinct CDR3 sequences, 13% seen once. With 4 bases removed from V and 5 bases from J, the gap between germline ends came to 16 bases. Germline CDR1 and CDR2: MGHDK and SYGVNS. This CDR3 has 15 residues. V and J are TRBV25-1 and TRBJ2-3; D is possibly TRBD2 (6 bases). This specimen consisted of PBMCs, obtained from the stem cell graft. This receptor was obtained from a human donor who donated a stem cell graft to a child with Fanconi anemia. CDR3 in DNA: TGTGCCAGCAGTGCCCTGGGACCGGGGGAAGATACGCAGTATTTT. Translating gives CASSALGPGEDTQYF.